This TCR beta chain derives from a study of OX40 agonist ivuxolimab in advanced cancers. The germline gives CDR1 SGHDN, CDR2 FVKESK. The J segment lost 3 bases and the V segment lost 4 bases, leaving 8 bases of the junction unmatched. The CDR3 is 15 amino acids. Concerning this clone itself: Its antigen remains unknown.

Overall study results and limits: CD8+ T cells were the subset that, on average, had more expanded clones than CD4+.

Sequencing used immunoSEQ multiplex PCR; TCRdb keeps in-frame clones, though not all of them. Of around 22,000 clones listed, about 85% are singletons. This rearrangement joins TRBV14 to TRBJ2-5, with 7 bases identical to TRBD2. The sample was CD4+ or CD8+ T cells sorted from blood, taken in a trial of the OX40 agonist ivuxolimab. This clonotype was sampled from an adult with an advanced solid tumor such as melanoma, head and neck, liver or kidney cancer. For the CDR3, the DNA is TGTGCCAGCAGCCCCGGGTGGGCGGGGGAAGAGACCCAGTACTTC. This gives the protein CASSPGWAGEETQYF.